A selection of T cell receptor beta chains follows, all from one sample in a study of OX40 agonist ivuxolimab in advanced cancers. The repertoire was sequenced with immunoSEQ multiplex PCR; TCRdb's copy has only in-frame clones and lacks some. The repertoire holds about 56,000 clones, with 65% to 85% as singletons. Sequences were derived from CD4+ or CD8+ T cells sorted from blood, sampled in a trial of the OX40 agonist ivuxolimab. These receptors were collected from an adult with an advanced solid tumor such as melanoma, head and neck, liver or kidney cancer. The CDR3 runs from the conserved cysteine through the conserved F or W. A D gene is named only where the DNA matches it firmly. Clone size is not always given. Where it is, it says once, few, many or a class for expanded clones.

J gene,V gene,clone size,CDR3 length,D gene,CDR3 protein,CDR3 DNA
TRBJ2-1,TRBV10-3,once,14,TRBD1,CAISPGQGDNEQFF,TGTGCCATCAGTCCGGGACAGGGAGACAATGAGCAGTTCTTC
TRBJ2-7,TRBV28,-,16,TRBD2,CASSYPLATSSYEQYF,TGTGCCAGCAGTTACCCACTAGCGACCAGCTCCTACGAGCAGTACTTC
TRBJ1-1,TRBV7-2,-,17,TRBD1,CASSPSGTGVRNTEAFF,TGTGCCAGCAGCCCCTCCGGGACAGGGGTAAGGAACACTGAAGCTTTCTTT
TRBJ1-1,TRBV5-1,-,13,-,CASSFGADTEAFF,TGCGCCAGCAGCTTTGGGGCGGACACTGAAGCTTTCTTT
TRBJ2-2,TRBV27,once,16,-,CASSAPRDRSTGELFF,TGTGCCAGCAGTGCCCCGAGGGATCGATCCACCGGGGAGCTGTTTTTT
TRBJ2-1,TRBV10-3,-,13,-,CAIGGTGDDEQFF,TGTGCCATCGGCGGCACGGGAGACGATGAGCAGTTCTTC
TRBJ1-4,TRBV7-9,-,14,TRBD1,CASSPDRGNEKLFF,TGTGCCAGCAGCCCAGACAGGGGTAATGAAAAACTGTTTTTT
TRBJ2-1,TRBV11-3,-,14,-,CASSPNPSNNEQFF,TGTGCCAGCAGCCCAAACCCCAGTAACAATGAGCAGTTCTTC
TRBJ2-3,TRBV19,once,15,-,CASSTLLAGTDTQYF,TGTGCCAGTAGTACCCTTTTGGCGGGAACAGATACGCAGTATTTT
TRBJ1-3,TRBV7-6,-,14,TRBD1,CASSSTGAGNTIYF,TGTGCCAGCAGCTCCACAGGGGCTGGAAACACCATATATTTT